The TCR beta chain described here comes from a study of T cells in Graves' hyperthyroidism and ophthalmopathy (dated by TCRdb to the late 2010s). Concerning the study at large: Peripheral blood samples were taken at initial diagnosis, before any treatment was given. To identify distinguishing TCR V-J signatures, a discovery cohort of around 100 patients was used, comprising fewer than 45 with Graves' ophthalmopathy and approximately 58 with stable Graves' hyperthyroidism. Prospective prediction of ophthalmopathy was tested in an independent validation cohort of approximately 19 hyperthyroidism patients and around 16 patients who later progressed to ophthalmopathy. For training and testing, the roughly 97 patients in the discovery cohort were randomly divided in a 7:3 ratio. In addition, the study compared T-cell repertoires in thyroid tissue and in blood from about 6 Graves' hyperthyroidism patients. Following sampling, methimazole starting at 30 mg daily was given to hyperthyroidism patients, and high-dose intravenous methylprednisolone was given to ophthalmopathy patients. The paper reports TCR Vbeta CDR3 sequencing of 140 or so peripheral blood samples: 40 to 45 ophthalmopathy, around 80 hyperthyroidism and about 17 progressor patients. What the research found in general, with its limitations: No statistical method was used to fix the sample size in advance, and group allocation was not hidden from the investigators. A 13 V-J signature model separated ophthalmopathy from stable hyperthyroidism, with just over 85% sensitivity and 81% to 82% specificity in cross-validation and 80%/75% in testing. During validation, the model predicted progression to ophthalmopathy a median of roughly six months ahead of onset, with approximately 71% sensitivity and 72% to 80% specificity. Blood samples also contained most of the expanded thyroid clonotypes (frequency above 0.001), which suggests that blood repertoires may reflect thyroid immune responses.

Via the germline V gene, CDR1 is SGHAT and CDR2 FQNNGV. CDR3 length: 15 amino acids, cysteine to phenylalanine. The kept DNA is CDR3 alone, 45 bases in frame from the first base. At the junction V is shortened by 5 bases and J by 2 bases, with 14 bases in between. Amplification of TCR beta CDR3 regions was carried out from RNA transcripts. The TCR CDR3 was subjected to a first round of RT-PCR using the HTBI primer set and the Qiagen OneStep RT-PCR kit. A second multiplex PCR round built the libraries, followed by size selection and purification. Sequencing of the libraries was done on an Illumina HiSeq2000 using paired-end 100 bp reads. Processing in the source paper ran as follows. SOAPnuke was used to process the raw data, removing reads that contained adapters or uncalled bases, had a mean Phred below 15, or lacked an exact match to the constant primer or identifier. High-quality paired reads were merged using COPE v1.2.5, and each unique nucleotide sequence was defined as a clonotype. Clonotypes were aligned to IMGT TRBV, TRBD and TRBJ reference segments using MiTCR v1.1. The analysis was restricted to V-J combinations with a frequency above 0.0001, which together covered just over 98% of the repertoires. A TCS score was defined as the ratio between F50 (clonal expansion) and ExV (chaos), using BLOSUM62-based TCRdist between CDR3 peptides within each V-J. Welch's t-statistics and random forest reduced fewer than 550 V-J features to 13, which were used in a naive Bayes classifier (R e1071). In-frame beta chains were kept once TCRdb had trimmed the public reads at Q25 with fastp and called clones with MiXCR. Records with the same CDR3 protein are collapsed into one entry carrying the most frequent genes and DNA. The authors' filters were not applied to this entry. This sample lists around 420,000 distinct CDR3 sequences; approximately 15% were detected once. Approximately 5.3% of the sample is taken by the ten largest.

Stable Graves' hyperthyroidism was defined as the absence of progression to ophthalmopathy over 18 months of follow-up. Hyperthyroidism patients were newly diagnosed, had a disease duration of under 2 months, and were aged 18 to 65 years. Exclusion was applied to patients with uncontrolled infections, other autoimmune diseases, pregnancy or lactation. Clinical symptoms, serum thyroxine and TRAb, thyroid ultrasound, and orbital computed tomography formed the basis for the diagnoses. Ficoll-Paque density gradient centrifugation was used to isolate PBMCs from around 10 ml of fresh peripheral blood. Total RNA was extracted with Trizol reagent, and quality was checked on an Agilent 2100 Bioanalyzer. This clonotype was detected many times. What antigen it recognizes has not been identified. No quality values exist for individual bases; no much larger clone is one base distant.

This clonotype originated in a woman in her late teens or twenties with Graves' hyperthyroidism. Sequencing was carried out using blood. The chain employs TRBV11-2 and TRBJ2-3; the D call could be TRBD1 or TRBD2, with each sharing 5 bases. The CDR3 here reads CASSPPGRNTDTQYF. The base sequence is TGTGCCAGCAGCCCTCCGGGACGGAACACAGATACGCAGTATTTT. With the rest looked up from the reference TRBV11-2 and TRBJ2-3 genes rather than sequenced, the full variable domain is EAGVAQSPRYKIIEKRQSVAFWCNPISGHATLYWYQQILGQGPKLLIQFQNNGVVDDSQLPKDRFSAERLKGVDSTLKIQPAKLEDSAVYLCASSPPGRNTDTQYFGPGTRLTVL.